The rows below give T cell receptor beta chains drawn from one sample of a study of regulatory T cells in long-lasting Graves disease. TCRdb itself ran the multiplex PCR reads through MiXCR, one entry per CDR3 protein. The profile covers some 600,000 distinct CDR3 sequences, with around 15% appearing a single time and about 12% taken by the ten largest. This same sample was also taken into another study, of T cells in Graves' hyperthyroidism and ophthalmopathy.

Specimen: peripheral blood mononuclear cells (PBMCs), collected at new diagnosis, from a patient treated with antithyroid drugs. These receptors all stem from a man aged 18 to 29 with Graves disease. Each CDR3 is given with its conserved first and last residue. The D gene is left open where the match is weak. Some rows mark clone size as missing; the rest say once, few, many or name a class of expanded clone.

CDR3 protein | CDR3 DNA | J gene | clone size | V gene | D gene
CASSPPGVDTEAFF | TGTGCCAGCAGCCCCCCGGGCGTCGACACTGAAGCTTTCTTT | TRBJ1-1 | NA | TRBV11-2 | NA
CATLHVGGTGTPEQYF | TGTGCCACCCTCCATGTCGGGGGGACAGGAACTCCCGAGCAGTACTTC | TRBJ2-7 | many | TRBV28 | NA
CASCTVSYSNQPQHF | TGTGCCAGCTGTACAGTCTCGTATAGCAATCAGCCCCAGCATTTT | TRBJ1-5 | few | TRBV6-1 | NA
CASSVRWGSNYGYTF | TGTGCCAGCAGTGTCCGTTGGGGGTCCAACTATGGCTACACCTTC | TRBJ1-2 | many | TRBV6-1 | NA
CASSSPLAGKNIQYF | TGTGCCAGCAGCTCCCCTCTGGCGGGGAAAAACATTCAGTACTTC | TRBJ2-4 | few | TRBV7-2 | NA
CASSSRAGGTPDTQYF | TGTGCCAGCAGTTCCCGAGCGGGAGGGACGCCAGATACGCAGTATTTT | TRBJ2-3 | NA | TRBV27 | TRBD2
CASSLMQGSYNEQFF | TGTGCCAGCAGCTTAATGCAGGGCTCCTACAATGAGCAGTTCTTC | TRBJ2-1 | many | TRBV11-2 | NA
CASSSSGYYNEQFF | TGTGCCAGCAGTTCTAGCGGTTATTACAATGAGCAGTTCTTC | TRBJ2-1 | many | TRBV3-1 | TRBD2
CALAGPYEQYF | TGTGCCCTTGCGGGCCCCTACGAGCAGTACTTC | TRBJ2-7 | NA | TRBV30 | NA
CASSQDRRGLGDIQYF | TGTGCCAGCAGCCAAGATAGGCGCGGTTTAGGGGACATTCAGTACTTC | TRBJ2-4 | NA | TRBV3-1 | NA
CASSDGTGRGDYEQYF | TGTGCCAGCAGTGATGGAACAGGGCGGGGGGACTACGAGCAGTACTTC | TRBJ2-7 | many | TRBV2 | TRBD2
CASSYSNVGAGEQFF | TGTGCCAGCAGTTACTCGAATGTAGGGGCGGGTGAGCAGTTCTTC | TRBJ2-1 | many | TRBV6-2/TRBV6-3 | NA
CSARDRLNSYEQYF | TGCAGTGCTAGAGATAGGCTTAACTCTTACGAGCAGTACTTC | TRBJ2-7 | NA | TRBV20-1 | NA
CSARDRDRPWGGEAFF | TGCAGTGCTAGAGATCGGGACCGCCCTTGGGGTGGTGAAGCTTTCTTT | TRBJ1-1 | NA | TRBV20-1 | NA
CASRGQGLNNYGYTF | TGTGCCAGCAGGGGACAGGGCCTAAATAACTATGGCTACACCTTC | TRBJ1-2 | NA | TRBV27 | TRBD1
CASSPGGREGGNEQFF | TGTGCCAGTAGTCCGGGCGGTCGGGAGGGGGGCAATGAGCAGTTCTTC | TRBJ2-1 | few | TRBV19 | TRBD2
CASSRGQTTYGYTF | TGTGCCAGCAGTCGAGGACAGACCACTTATGGCTACACCTTC | TRBJ1-2 | NA | TRBV6-1 | NA
CASSDRLASTGELFF | TGTGCCAGCAGCGACAGACTAGCGAGCACCGGGGAGCTGTTTTTT | TRBJ2-2 | NA | TRBV9 | TRBD2
CASSSNTQYEQYF | TGTGCCAGCAGTTCCAACACCCAGTACGAGCAGTACTTC | TRBJ2-7 | many | TRBV28 | NA
CASAPGLLYQETQYF | TGTGCCAGCGCACCGGGACTCCTTTACCAAGAGACCCAGTACTTC | TRBJ2-5 | NA | TRBV28 | NA
CASCLIGAGAEAFF | TGTGCCAGCTGCTTGATCGGCGCCGGGGCTGAAGCTTTCTTT | TRBJ1-1 | many | TRBV12-3/TRBV12-4 | NA
CSAKQTTYEQYF | TGCAGTGCTAAACAGACCACCTACGAGCAGTACTTC | TRBJ2-7 | few | TRBV20-1 | NA
CATSSDDRDREFF | TGTGCCACCAGCAGCGACGACCGGGACAGGGAGTTCTTC | TRBJ2-1 | few | TRBV15 | TRBD1
CSASLGPSTDTQYF | TGCAGTGCCTCCCTAGGGCCTAGCACAGATACGCAGTATTTT | TRBJ2-3 | many | TRBV20-1 | NA
CASSYVSQGYGEQYF | TGTGCCAGCAGTTACGTGTCCCAGGGGTACGGCGAGCAGTACTTC | TRBJ2-7 | many | TRBV6-5 | NA
CASLSGTSGNEQFF | TGTGCCAGCCTGAGTGGGACTAGCGGCAATGAGCAGTTCTTC | TRBJ2-1 | many | TRBV7-9 | TRBD2
CASSLSIEQYF | TGTGCCAGCAGCTTGTCCATCGAGCAGTACTTC | TRBJ2-7 | many | TRBV7-9 | NA
CSALAGVGYNEQFF | TGCAGTGCTTTAGCGGGAGTTGGCTACAATGAGCAGTTCTTC | TRBJ2-1 | many | TRBV20-1 | TRBD2
CASSLGGGLSEAFF | TGTGCCAGCAGCCTAGGTGGGGGGCTGAGTGAAGCTTTCTTT | TRBJ1-1 | many | TRBV9 | NA
CASSPGTGGEAFF | TGTGCCAGCAGCCCAGGGACAGGGGGTGAAGCTTTCTTT | TRBJ1-1 | NA | TRBV5-1 | TRBD1
CASSGVAYTSGGGNSPLHF | TGTGCCAGCAGCGGAGTGGCGTACACCTCGGGCGGGGGTAATTCACCCCTCCACTTT | TRBJ1-6 | few | TRBV6-1 | NA
CASGRTAGGSGEGATDTQYF | TGCGCCAGCGGACGAACGGCGGGAGGTTCTGGTGAAGGAGCCACAGATACGCAGTATTTT | TRBJ2-3 | many | TRBV5-1 | TRBD2
CASSVGWGRENIQYF | TGTGCCAGCAGCGTAGGGTGGGGCAGAGAAAACATTCAGTACTTC | TRBJ2-4 | NA | TRBV9 | NA
CASSYRGGDDFYEQYF | TGTGCCAGCAGCTATAGAGGAGGCGACGACTTTTACGAGCAGTACTTC | TRBJ2-7 | NA | TRBV7-9 | NA
CASSPSGSYEQYF | TGTGCCAGCAGTCCTAGCGGCTCCTACGAGCAGTACTTC | TRBJ2-7 | many | TRBV2 | TRBD2